One T cell receptor beta chain is described in this entry. Its target is not known. The trim removed 0 bases at V and 6 bases at J, leaving 8 bases unmatched. The CDR3 loop spans 15 amino acids. CDR1 and CDR2 (germline): PRHDT, FYEKMQ (reference sequence). This sample is drawn from a study of shared clonotypes between healthy human individuals. Study context: Donor composition was a couple of women and three men, aged 18 to 49. Study-level findings and limits: Memory subsets generally showed lower estimated richness than naive subsets.

TCRdb's copy holds only in-frame clones and misses some; the assay was immunoSEQ multiplex PCR. The table lists about 2.1 million clones, 85% to 95% of them singletons, with about 1.6% in the top ten. Terminally differentiated effector memory CD45RA+ cells were excluded by CCR7 positive selection of CD45RO-negative cells. The chain links TRBV13 to TRBJ2-7; TRBD1 matches 7 bases. Specimen: naive CD8+ T cells from PBMCs. The clonotype comes from a man aged 18 to 35 in good health. Some clones in this sample may be carry-over from other donors' samples. The CDR3: CASSLGPGTVIEQYF. CDR3 nucleotides: TGTGCCAGCAGCTTAGGCCCCGGGACAGTCATCGAGCAGTACTTC.